This is a list of T cell receptor beta chains from one sample in a study of cytomegalovirus exposure and HLA in healthy donors. Assay used: immunoSEQ multiplex PCR; TCRdb lists only in-frame clones, some missing. This sample yields some 190,000 clones, of which roughly 77% are seen a single time; 2.5% belongs to the top ten. Sequenced: PBMCs. The source of these receptors is a woman between 25 and 40 years old in good health and CMV-seropositive. Both conserved end residues are part of each CDR3. Fields, in order: V gene, J gene, D gene, CDR3 protein, CDR3 DNA. The D gene is left open where the match is weak.

v_call: TRBV28
j_call: TRBJ1-4
d_call: TRBD1
cdr3_aa: CASSPRTGRNEKLFF
cdr3_nt: TGTGCCAGCAGCCCAAGGACAGGGCGGAATGAAAAACTGTTTTTT

v_call: TRBV28
j_call: TRBJ2-5
d_call: TRBD1
cdr3_aa: CASSYTGGWDQETQYF
cdr3_nt: TGTGCCAGCAGCTATACAGGGGGGTGGGATCAAGAGACCCAGTACTTC

v_call: TRBV28
j_call: TRBJ2-3
d_call: TRBD2
cdr3_aa: CASRSGGASDTQYF
cdr3_nt: TGTGCCAGCAGAAGCGGGGGGGCCTCCGATACGCAGTATTTT

v_call: TRBV7-2
j_call: TRBJ2-3
d_call: NA
cdr3_aa: CASSLTRADTQYF
cdr3_nt: TGTGCCAGCAGCTTAACGAGGGCAGATACGCAGTATTTT

v_call: TRBV4-3
j_call: TRBJ1-6
d_call: TRBD1
cdr3_aa: CASSPGQRNSPLHF
cdr3_nt: TGCGCCAGCAGCCCGGGACAGCGTAATTCACCCCTCCACTTT

v_call: TRBV2
j_call: TRBJ1-3
d_call: TRBD1
cdr3_aa: CASNRDRVNSGNTIYF
cdr3_nt: TGTGCCAGCAACCGGGACAGGGTAAACTCTGGAAACACCATATATTTT

v_call: TRBV7-7
j_call: TRBJ2-2
d_call: NA
cdr3_aa: CASSPSPGITGELFF
cdr3_nt: TGTGCCAGCAGCCCCTCCCCGGGAATCACCGGGGAGCTGTTTTTT

v_call: TRBV19
j_call: TRBJ2-5
d_call: NA
cdr3_aa: CASSSPGGLKGETQYF
cdr3_nt: TGTGCCAGTAGTTCTCCTGGGGGACTTAAAGGCGAGACCCAGTACTTC

v_call: TRBV11-2
j_call: TRBJ1-2
d_call: TRBD1
cdr3_aa: CASRLQGSTNYGYTF
cdr3_nt: TGTGCCAGCAGACTACAGGGGTCTACCAACTATGGCTACACCTTC

v_call: TRBV28
j_call: TRBJ1-1
d_call: NA
cdr3_aa: CASSRRGLLNTEAFF
cdr3_nt: TGTGCCAGCAGCCGCAGGGGCCTACTGAACACTGAAGCTTTCTTT

v_call: TRBV4-1
j_call: TRBJ1-6
d_call: NA
cdr3_aa: CASSQGPMGYNSPLHF
cdr3_nt: TGCGCCAGCAGCCAAGGCCCAATGGGCTATAATTCCCCCCTCCACTTT